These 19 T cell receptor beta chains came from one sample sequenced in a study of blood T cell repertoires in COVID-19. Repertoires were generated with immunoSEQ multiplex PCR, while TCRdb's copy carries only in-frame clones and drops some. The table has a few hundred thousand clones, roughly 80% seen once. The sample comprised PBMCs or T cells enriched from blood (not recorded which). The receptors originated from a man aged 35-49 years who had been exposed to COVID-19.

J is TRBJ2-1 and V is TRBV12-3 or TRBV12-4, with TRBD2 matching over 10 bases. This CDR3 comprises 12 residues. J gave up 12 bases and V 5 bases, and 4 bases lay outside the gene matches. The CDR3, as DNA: TGTGCCAGCAGTAGTCGGACTAGCGGGCAGTTCTTC. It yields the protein CASSSRTSGQFF.

The CDR3 DNA reads TGTGCCAGCAACACACAGATGAACACTGAAGCTTTCTTT. Translation: CASNTQMNTEAFF. The chain joins TRBV28 to TRBJ1-1, with no clear D. V was cut by 7 bases and J by 0 bases, with 9 bases left in between. This CDR3 is 13 amino acids long. The germline V gene encodes CDR1 MDHEN and CDR2 SYDVKM.

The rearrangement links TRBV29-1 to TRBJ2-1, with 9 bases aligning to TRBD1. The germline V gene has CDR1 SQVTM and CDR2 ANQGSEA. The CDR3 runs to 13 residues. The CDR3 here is CSVNSGTGHEQFF. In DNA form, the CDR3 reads TGCAGTGTTAACTCCGGGACAGGGCATGAGCAGTTCTTC.

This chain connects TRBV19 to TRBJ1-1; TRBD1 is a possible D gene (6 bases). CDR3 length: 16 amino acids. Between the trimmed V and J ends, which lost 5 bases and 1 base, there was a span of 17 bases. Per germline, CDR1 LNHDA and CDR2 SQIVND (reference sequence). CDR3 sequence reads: CASSEPLRTANTEAFF. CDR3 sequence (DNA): TGTGCCAGTAGTGAACCCTTGCGGACAGCGAACACTGAAGCTTTCTTT.

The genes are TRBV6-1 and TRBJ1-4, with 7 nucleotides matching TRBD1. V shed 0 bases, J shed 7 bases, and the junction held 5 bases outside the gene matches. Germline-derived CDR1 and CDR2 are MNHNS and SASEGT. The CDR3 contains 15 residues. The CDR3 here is CASSEAAGDSEKLFF. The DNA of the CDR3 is TGTGCCAGCAGTGAAGCTGCTGGGGACAGTGAAAAACTGTTTTTT.

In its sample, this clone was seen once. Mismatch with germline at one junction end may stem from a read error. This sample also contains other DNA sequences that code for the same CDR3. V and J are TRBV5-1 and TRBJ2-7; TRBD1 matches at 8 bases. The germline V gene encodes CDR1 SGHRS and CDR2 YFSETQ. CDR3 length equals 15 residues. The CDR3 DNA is TGCGCCAGCAGCCCCACCGGCAGGGGGCTCTACGAGCAATACTTC. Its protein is CASSPTGRGLYEQYF. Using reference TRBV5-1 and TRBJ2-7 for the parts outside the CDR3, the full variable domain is KAGVTQTPRYLIKTRGQQVTLSCSPISGHRSVSWYQQTPGQGLQFLFEYFSETQRNKGNFPGRFSGRQFSNSRSEMNVSTLELGDSALYLCASSPTGRGLYEQYFGPGTRLTVT.

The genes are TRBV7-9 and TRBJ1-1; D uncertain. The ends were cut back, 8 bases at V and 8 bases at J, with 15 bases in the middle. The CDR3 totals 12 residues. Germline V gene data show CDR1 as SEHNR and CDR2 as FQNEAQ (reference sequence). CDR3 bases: TGTGCCAGCCTGAGGAGCCAAGGAGAAGCTTTCTTT. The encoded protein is CASLRSQGEAFF.

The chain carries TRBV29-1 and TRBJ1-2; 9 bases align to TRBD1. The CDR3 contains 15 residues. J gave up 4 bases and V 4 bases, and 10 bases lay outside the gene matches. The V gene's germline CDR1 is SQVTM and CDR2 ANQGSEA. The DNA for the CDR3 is TGCAGCGTTGGAACCCCGGGACAGGGTTCCTATGGCTACACCTTC. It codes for CSVGTPGQGSYGYTF.

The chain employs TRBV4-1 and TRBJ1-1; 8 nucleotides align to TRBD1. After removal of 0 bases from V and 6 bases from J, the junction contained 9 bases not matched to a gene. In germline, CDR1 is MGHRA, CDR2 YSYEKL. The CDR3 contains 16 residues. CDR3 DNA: TGCGCCAGCAGCCAAGATGGACAGGGACCCCCTTCTGAAGCTTTCTTT. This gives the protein CASSQDGQGPPSEAFF.

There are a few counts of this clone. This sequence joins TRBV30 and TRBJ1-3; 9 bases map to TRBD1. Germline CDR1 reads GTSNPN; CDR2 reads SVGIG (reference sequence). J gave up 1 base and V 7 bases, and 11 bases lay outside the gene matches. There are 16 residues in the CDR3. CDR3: CAFGQGIGLSGNTIYF. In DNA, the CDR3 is TGTGCCTTCGGACAGGGGATCGGCCTTTCTGGAAACACCATATATTTT.

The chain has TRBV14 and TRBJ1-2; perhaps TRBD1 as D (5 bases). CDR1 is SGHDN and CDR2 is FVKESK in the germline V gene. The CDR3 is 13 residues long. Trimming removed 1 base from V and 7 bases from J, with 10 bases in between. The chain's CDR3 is CASSQAGRAGYTF. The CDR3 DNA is TGTGCCAGCAGCCAAGCTGGCAGGGCTGGCTACACCTTC.

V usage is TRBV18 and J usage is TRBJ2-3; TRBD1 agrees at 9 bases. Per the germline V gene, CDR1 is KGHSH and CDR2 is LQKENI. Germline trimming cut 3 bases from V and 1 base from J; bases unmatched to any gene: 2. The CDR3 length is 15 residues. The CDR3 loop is CASSPRDRGTDTQYF. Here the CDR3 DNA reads TGTGCCAGCTCACCGCGGGACAGGGGCACAGATACGCAGTATTTT.

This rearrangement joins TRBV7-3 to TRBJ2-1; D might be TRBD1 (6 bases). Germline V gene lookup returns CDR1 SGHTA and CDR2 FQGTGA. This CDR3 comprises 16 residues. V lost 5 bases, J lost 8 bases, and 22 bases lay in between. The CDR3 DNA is TGTGCCAGCAGCCCGTCGGACAGTATCAAAAGTGATGAGCAGTTCTTC. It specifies CASSPSDSIKSDEQFF.

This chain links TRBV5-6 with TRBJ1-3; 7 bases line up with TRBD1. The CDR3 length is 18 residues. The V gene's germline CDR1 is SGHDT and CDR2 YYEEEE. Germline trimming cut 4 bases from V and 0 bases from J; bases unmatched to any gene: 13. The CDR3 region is CASSTDRDSRFSGNTIYF. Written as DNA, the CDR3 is TGTGCCAGCAGCACGGACCGGGACAGCCGATTCTCTGGAAACACCATATATTTT.

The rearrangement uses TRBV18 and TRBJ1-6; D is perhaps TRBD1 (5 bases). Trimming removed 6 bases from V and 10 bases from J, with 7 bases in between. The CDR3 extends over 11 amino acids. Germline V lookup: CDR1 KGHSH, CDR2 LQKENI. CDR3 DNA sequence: TGTGCCAGCTCGGGGGGGTCACCCCTCCACTTT. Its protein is CASSGGSPLHF.

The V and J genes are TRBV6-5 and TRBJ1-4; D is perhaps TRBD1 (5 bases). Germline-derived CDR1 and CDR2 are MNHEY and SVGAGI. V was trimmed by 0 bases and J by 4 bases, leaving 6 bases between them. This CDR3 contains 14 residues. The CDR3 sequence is CASSYSQGNEKLFF. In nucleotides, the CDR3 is TGTGCCAGCAGTTACTCCCAGGGTAATGAAAAACTGTTTTTT.

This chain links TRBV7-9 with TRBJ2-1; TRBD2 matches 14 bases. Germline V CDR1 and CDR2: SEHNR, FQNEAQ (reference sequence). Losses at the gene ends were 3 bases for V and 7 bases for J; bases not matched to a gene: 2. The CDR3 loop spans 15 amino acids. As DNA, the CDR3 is TGTGCCAGCAGCTTGGGACTAGCGGGAGTTAATGAGCAGTTCTTC. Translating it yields CASSLGLAGVNEQFF.

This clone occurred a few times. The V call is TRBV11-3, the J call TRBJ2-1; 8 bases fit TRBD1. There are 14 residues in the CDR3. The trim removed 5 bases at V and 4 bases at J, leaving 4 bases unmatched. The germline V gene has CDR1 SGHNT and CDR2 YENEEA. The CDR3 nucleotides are TGTGCCAGCAGCCCACGGACAGGGTACAATGAGCAGTTCTTC. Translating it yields CASSPRTGYNEQFF.

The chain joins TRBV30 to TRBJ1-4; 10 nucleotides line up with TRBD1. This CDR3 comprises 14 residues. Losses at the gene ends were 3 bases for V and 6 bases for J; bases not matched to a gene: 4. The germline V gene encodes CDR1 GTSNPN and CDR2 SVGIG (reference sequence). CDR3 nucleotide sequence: TGTGCCTGGAGCCCGGGACAGGGGTATGAAAAACTGTTTTTT. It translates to CAWSPGQGYEKLFF.